The present T cell receptor (beta chain) was sequenced within a study of cytomegalovirus exposure and HLA in healthy donors. Study-wide context: Earlier work reported around 110 million unique TCR beta sequences from approximately 180 million T cells. General study results and limits: On later analysis, the bulk of CMV-associated TCR beta chains appeared to be HLA-restricted.

In the case of this clone: Its antigen is still unknown.

This CDR3 spans 15 amino acids. CDR1 SGHTA and CDR2 FQGNSA come from the germline V gene. Trimming removed 3 bases from V and 6 bases from J; junction bases left unmatched: 7. In the PCR, 60 Vbeta and 13 Jbeta primers were used. Only in-frame clones appear in the TCRdb table, and some are missing; sequencing was by immunoSEQ multiplex PCR. Here the sample spans over 100,000 clones, more than 60% being singletons. What was sequenced was PBMCs. The source of this sequence is a man aged 18 to 30 in good health and CMV-seronegative. The chain combines TRBV7-2 with TRBJ1-4; 7 bases fit TRBD1. CDR3 in DNA: TGTGCCAGCAGCTTGTCAATCAGGGGGTATGAAAAACTGTTTTTT. It encodes CASSLSIRGYEKLFF.